This passage covers 20 T cell receptor beta chains from one sample sequenced in a study of blood T cell repertoires in COVID-19. Method: immunoSEQ multiplex PCR; TCRdb's copy keeps in-frame clones and lacks some. The sample comprises about 220,000 clones, about 83% of which are singletons, and 3% to 4.5% rests with the top ten. The sequenced material came from PBMCs or T cells enriched from blood (not recorded which). These TCRs come from a woman aged 40 to 50 who had been exposed to COVID-19.

This chain connects TRBV4-3 to TRBJ1-2, with 7 bases aligning to TRBD1. The CDR3 runs 15 residues. J lost 4 bases, V lost 4 bases, and 9 bases had no gene match. In germline, CDR1 is LGHNA, CDR2 YSLEER. The CDR3 region is CASSPGGDWTYGYTF. The CDR3 DNA reads TGCGCCAGCAGCCCAGGGGGAGACTGGACCTATGGCTACACCTTC.

The J gene is TRBJ1-2, the V gene TRBV19, with D hard to call. Trimming pared 3 bases from V and 4 bases from J, leaving 12 bases between. The germline CDR1 and CDR2 sequences are LNHDA and SQIVND (reference sequence). The CDR3 has 14 residues. CDR3 amino acids: CASSMAGSFYGYTF. CDR3 nucleotide sequence: TGTGCCAGTAGTATGGCAGGCAGTTTCTATGGCTACACCTTC.

This chain uses TRBV29-1 with TRBJ1-1; D call uncertain. Trimming took 7 bases from V and 1 from J, leaving 7 bases between them. The CDR3 contains 11 residues. Germline CDR1 SQVTM, CDR2 ANQGSEA. CDR3 loop: CSGASNTEAFF. The CDR3 bases are TGCAGCGGGGCATCGAACACTGAAGCTTTCTTT. Together with reference TRBV29-1 and TRBJ1-1, the CDR3 gives the full variable domain: SAVISQKPSRDICQRGTSLTIQCQVDSQVTMMFWYRQQPGQSLTLIATANQGSEATYESGFVIDKFPISRPNLTFSTLTVSNMSPEDSSIYLCSGASNTEAFFGQGTRLTVV.

The V call is TRBV7-2, the J call TRBJ1-3; 9 bases align to TRBD1. This CDR3 has 15 amino acids. From germline, CDR1 is SGHTA and CDR2 FQGNSA. The trim removed 5 bases at V and 1 base at J, leaving 3 bases unmatched. Written as DNA, the CDR3 is TGTGCCAGCAGCCCCGGGACAGGGTCTGGAAACACCATATATTTT. The encoded protein is CASSPGTGSGNTIYF.

The genes are TRBV19 and TRBJ1-6; the D gene is possibly TRBD1 (5 bases). Per germline, CDR1 LNHDA and CDR2 SQIVND (reference sequence). The CDR3 contains 14 residues. Trimming stripped 5 bases from V and 8 bases from J, with 13 bases between. CDR3 residues: CASSPLIGDSPLHF. The CDR3 coding sequence is TGTGCCAGTAGTCCCCTGATAGGGGATTCACCCCTCCACTTT.

The chain links TRBV12-3 or TRBV12-4 to TRBJ2-7; D is undetermined. The CDR3 sequence is 12 residues long. Trimming removed 5 bases from V and 3 bases from J, with 8 bases in between. The CDR3 here is CASSPPGYEQYF. The CDR3 DNA is TGTGCCAGCAGTCCCCCAGGCTACGAGCAGTACTTC.

This chain joins TRBV9 and TRBJ1-1, with 7 bases fitting TRBD1. This CDR3 is built from 16 residues. With V trimmed by 3 bases and J by 4 bases, 12 bases remained unmatched. The V gene's germline CDR1 is SGDLS and CDR2 YYNGEE. CDR3 nucleotide sequence: TGTGCCAGCAGCGCCGGAATACAGGGGTTGGGCACTGAAGCTTTCTTT. Residues: CASSAGIQGLGTEAFF. Full variable domain (outside the CDR3, taken from reference TRBV9 and TRBJ1-1): DSGVTQTPKHLITATGQRVTLRCSPRSGDLSVYWYQQSLDQGLQFLIQYYNGEERAKGNILERFSAQQFPDLHSELNLSSLELGDSALYFCASSAGIQGLGTEAFFGQGTRLTVV.

The gene calls are TRBV18 and TRBJ1-2, with 7 bases that match TRBD1. Trimming took 3 bases from V and 0 from J; bases not matched to a gene: 7. Germline CDR1 is KGHSH and CDR2 is LQKENI. This CDR3 is built from 16 residues. CDR3 in amino acids: CASSPNKGAPNYGYTF. CDR3 nucleotides: TGTGCCAGCTCACCGAACAAGGGGGCCCCTAACTATGGCTACACCTTC.

The gene calls are TRBV3-1 (or the pseudogene TRBV3-2) and TRBJ1-1; D not certain. Trimming removed 6 bases from V and 4 bases from J, with 12 bases in between. The CDR3 consists of 13 residues. CDR1 and CDR2 from the germline V gene are LGHDT and YNNKEL (reference sequence). The CDR3 sequence is CASSPTGLTEAFF. CDR3 coding DNA: TGTGCCAGCAGTCCCACGGGTCTCACTGAAGCTTTCTTT.

A single count supports this clone. The CDR3 DNA is TGTGCCAGCAGCCCCTCGGGGGGGGACGATGAAAAACTGTTTTTT. It translates to CASSPSGGDDEKLFF. The chain couples TRBV2 to TRBJ1-4; possible D gene TRBD1, 5 bases. V was trimmed by 6 bases and J by 6 bases, leaving 17 bases between them. The CDR3 spans 15 residues. Germline-derived CDR1 and CDR2 are SNHLY and FYNNEI.

This clone was counted a single time. The sample carries other DNA sequences with the same CDR3. The V gene is TRBV7-9, the J gene TRBJ2-3; D is unclear. The germline V and J ends were trimmed by 5 bases and 3 bases, with 3 bases remaining between them. CDR3 length: 11 residues. In germline, CDR1 is SEHNR, CDR2 FQNEAQ (reference sequence). DNA of the CDR3: TGTGCCAGCAGCCCTACAGATACGCAGTATTTT. It is translated as CASSPTDTQYF.

J is TRBJ2-5 and V is TRBV6-1; D remains ambiguous. CDR3 length: 13 amino acids. The germline V gene encodes CDR1 MNHNS and CDR2 SASEGT. Trimming removed 1 base from V and 7 bases from J, with 10 bases in between. This CDR3 is CASSEEEMLTQYF. CDR3 DNA: TGTGCCAGCAGTGAAGAGGAGATGTTGACCCAGTACTTC.

This chain links TRBV7-9 with TRBJ2-1, with unresolved D. CDR3 length equals 15 residues. Germline CDR1 and CDR2: SEHNR and FQNEAQ (reference sequence). V lost 6 bases to trimming and J lost 6 bases, with 18 bases between them. CDR3 sequence (DNA): TGTGCCAGCAGGAAATCCTCCGCGGATTCCAATGAGCAGTTCTTC. It specifies CASRKSSADSNEQFF.

The chain employs TRBV27 and TRBJ2-3; no clear D. The CDR3 runs to 13 residues. The germline V gene encodes CDR1 MNHEY and CDR2 SMNVEV (reference sequence). Deletions cut 5 bases from V and 10 bases from J, with 16 bases between. CDR3 sequence reads: CASSPFLESPQYF. The DNA for the CDR3 is TGTGCCAGCAGTCCCTTCCTAGAAAGTCCGCAGTATTTT.

This clone showed up just once. V usage is TRBV25-1 and J usage is TRBJ2-7; D not certain. Trimming pared 8 bases from V and 4 bases from J, leaving 9 bases between. Germline CDR1 MGHDK, CDR2 SYGVNS. The CDR3 extends over 11 amino acids. The CDR3 DNA reads as TGTGCCAGCCGAGAGCTTTACGAGCAGTACTTC. It specifies CASRELYEQYF.

This chain joins TRBV10-3 and TRBJ1-5; 8 bases map to TRBD1. The germline V gene encodes CDR1 ENHRY and CDR2 SYGVKD. V shed 7 bases, J shed 4 bases, and the junction held 12 bases outside the gene matches. The CDR3 runs to 16 residues. Here the CDR3 reads CAIKSNRGVDNQPQHF. The DNA of the CDR3 is TGTGCCATCAAATCCAACAGGGGGGTAGATAATCAGCCCCAGCATTTT.

The V and J genes are TRBV5-1 and TRBJ2-2; the match to TRBD1 covers 7 bases. The germline V gene encodes CDR1 SGHRS and CDR2 YFSETQ. The CDR3 sequence is 15 residues long. J gave up 1 base and V 4 bases, and 4 bases lay outside the gene matches. The CDR3 sequence: CASSPGQQNTGELFF. For the CDR3, the DNA is TGCGCCAGCAGCCCGGGACAGCAGAACACCGGGGAGCTGTTTTTT.

J is TRBJ1-2 and V is TRBV3-1 (or the pseudogene TRBV3-2); possibly TRBD1 for D (6 bases). V was pared by 0 bases and J by 6 bases, with 14 bases between. The germline CDR1 and CDR2 sequences are LGHDT and YNNKEL (reference sequence). This CDR3 contains 15 residues. CDR3 bases: TGTGCCAGCAGCCAAGAAGGGCAGGGGTCGAATGGCTACACCTTC. Translating gives CASSQEGQGSNGYTF.

The chain couples TRBV9 to TRBJ1-2; 7 bases line up with TRBD1. V shed 3 bases, J shed 5 bases, and the junction held 4 bases outside the gene matches. Germline CDR1 reads SGDLS; CDR2 reads YYNGEE. This CDR3 region has 13 residues. As DNA, the CDR3 is TGTGCCAGCAGCGCGGGGGACAGATATGGCTACACCTTC. Translated, it gives CASSAGDRYGYTF.

This chain joins TRBV6-5 and TRBJ2-5; possible D gene TRBD2, 5 bases. Germline V CDR1 and CDR2: MNHEY, SVGAGI. The CDR3 loop spans 12 amino acids. V lost 6 bases, J lost 5 bases, and 10 bases lay in between. The DNA of the CDR3 is TGTGCCAGCAGGGAGGTTGGGGAGACCCAGTACTTC. Translated, it gives CASREVGETQYF.